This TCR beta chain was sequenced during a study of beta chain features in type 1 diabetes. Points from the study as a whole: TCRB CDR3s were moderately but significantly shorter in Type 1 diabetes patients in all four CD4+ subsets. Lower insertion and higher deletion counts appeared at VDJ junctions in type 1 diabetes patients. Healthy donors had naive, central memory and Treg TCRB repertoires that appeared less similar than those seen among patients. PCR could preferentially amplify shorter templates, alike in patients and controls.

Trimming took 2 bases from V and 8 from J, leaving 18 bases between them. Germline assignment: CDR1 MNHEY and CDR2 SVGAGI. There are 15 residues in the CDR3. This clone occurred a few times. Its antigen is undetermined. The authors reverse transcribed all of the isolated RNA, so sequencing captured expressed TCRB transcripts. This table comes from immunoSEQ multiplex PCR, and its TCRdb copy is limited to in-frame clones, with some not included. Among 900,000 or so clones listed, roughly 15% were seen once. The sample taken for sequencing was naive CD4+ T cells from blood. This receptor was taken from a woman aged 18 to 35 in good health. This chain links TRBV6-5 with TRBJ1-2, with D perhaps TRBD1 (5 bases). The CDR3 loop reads CASSYGDGSVAGYTF. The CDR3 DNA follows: TGTGCCAGCAGTTACGGGGACGGGTCGGTAGCGGGCTACACCTTC.